The clone carrying this T cell receptor beta chain was observed a few times. Together with a sample-barcoded 5' primer, a J-beta primer mix was included in a second PCR lasting about 7 to 11 cycles. A single record per CDR3 protein comes from TCRdb applying MiXCR to the 5' RACE reads. The top ten hold less than 25% of the sample, which has some 690,000 distinct CDR3 sequences, approximately 21% seen once. The sample belongs to a study of blood T cells in healthy people across ages. CDR3 length equals 15 residues. The ends lost 4 bases at V and 6 bases at J; junction bases unmatched: 10. Looked up from germline, CDR1 is DFQATT and CDR2 is SNEGSKA (reference sequence).

The sample taken for sequencing was blood. The V call is TRBV20-1, the J call TRBJ2-2, with 8 bases identical to TRBD2. The origin of this receptor is a man in his sixties or seventies in good health. CDR3: CSANGAGGRSGELFF. The CDR3 nucleotides are TGCAGTGCTAATGGGGCGGGAGGAAGGTCCGGGGAGCTGTTTTTT.